The 10 T cell receptor beta chains reported below all come from one sample, sequenced in a study of T cell repertoires in cytomegalovirus infection. No antigen is known for these receptors. From the reads, TCRdb called clonotypes with MiXCR, one entry per CDR3 protein. The profile shows 450,000 to 600,000 distinct CDR3 sequences, roughly 34% of them singletons. Sample: cultured PBMCs, taken from culture after CMV antigen stimulation. Receptor source: a human donor in good health (CMV status not recorded). Some clones in this sample may be carry-over from other donors' samples.

The chain joins TRBV25-1 to TRBJ1-1, with TRBD1 matching 7 bases. This CDR3 is 14 amino acids long. Trimming removed 0 bases from V and 5 bases from J; junction bases left unmatched: 3. Germline CDR1 MGHDK, CDR2 SYGVNS. The CDR3, as DNA: TGTGCCAGCAGTGAATACCGGACAGGAACTGAAGCTTTCTTT. It translates to CASSEYRTGTEAFF.

The sample holds a few counts of this clonotype. V gene TRBV20-1 combines with J gene TRBJ2-7; D is uncertain. The CDR3 spans 11 residues. The germline V and J ends were trimmed by 6 bases and 3 bases, with 9 bases remaining between them. Germline V lookup: CDR1 DFQATT, CDR2 SNEGSKA (reference sequence). CDR3 nucleotides: TGCAGTGCCTCCTCGCACTACGAGCAGTACGTC. Protein product: CSASSHYEQYV.

The gene calls are TRBV7-6 and TRBJ2-7; 10 bases agree with TRBD2. J lost 2 bases, V lost 5 bases, and 6 bases had no gene match. Germline CDR1 SGHVS, CDR2 FNYEAQ. This CDR3 contains 15 residues. CDR3 bases: TGTGCCAGCAGCCGAGAAGCGGGAGGGCCCTACGAGCAGTACTTC. Translated: CASSREAGGPYEQYF.

This clonotype was seen a handful of times. The J gene is TRBJ2-5, the V gene TRBV19, with 11 bases matching TRBD2. CDR3 length: 14 amino acids. Trimming took 5 bases from V and 5 from J; bases not matched to a gene: 4. Germline V gene lookup returns CDR1 LNHDA and CDR2 SQIVND (reference sequence). The CDR3 spells CASSSRTSGETQYF. In DNA form, the CDR3 reads TGTGCCAGTAGTTCCCGGACTAGCGGGGAGACCCAGTACTTC. The full variable domain, rest sourced from reference TRBV19 and TRBJ2-5, is DGGITQSPKYLFRKEGQNVTLSCEQNLNHDAMYWYRQDPGQGLRLIYYSQIVNDFQKGDIAEGYSVSREKKESFPLTVTSAQKNPTAFYLCASSSRTSGETQYFGPGTRLLVL.

The genes are TRBV12-3 or TRBV12-4 and TRBJ2-3; a possible D gene is TRBD1 (5 bases). The V end lost 5 bases, the J end lost 4 bases, and 16 bases lay between the germline ends. The CDR3 extends over 15 amino acids. The CDR3, as DNA: TGTGCCAGCAGTGCGGACACTTCAGGCTCAGATACGCAGTATTTT. Translated, it gives CASSADTSGSDTQYF.

The rearrangement joins TRBV7-9 to TRBJ2-1; 10 nucleotides line up with TRBD1. In germline, CDR1 is SEHNR, CDR2 FQNEAQ (reference sequence). The CDR3 is 16 amino acids. The V and J ends lost 3 bases and 5 bases, in that order; junction bases with no gene match: 7. The CDR3 spells CASSLTAGQGNNEQFF. Written as DNA, the CDR3 is TGTGCCAGCAGCTTGACGGCGGGACAGGGGAACAATGAGCAGTTCTTC.

The V gene is TRBV4-3, the J gene TRBJ1-2, with TRBD1 identical over 7 bases. J lost 7 bases, V lost 4 bases, and 15 bases had no gene match. CDR1 is LGHNA and CDR2 is YSLEER in the germline V gene. CDR3 length: 16 residues. CDR3 sequence: CASSRTDEGAYGGYTF. In DNA, the CDR3 is TGCGCCAGCAGCCGGACTGACGAGGGGGCATATGGTGGCTACACCTTC.

This clonotype was counted ten times or more. This chain uses TRBV7-2 with TRBJ2-5; D is unclear. V dropped 6 bases and J dropped 4 bases, with 18 bases sitting between them. Germline CDR1 is SGHTA and CDR2 is FQGNSA. The CDR3 loop spans 15 amino acids. As DNA, the CDR3 is TGTGCCAGCAGACCCAGCCCAGCTGCCTCAGAGACCCAGTACTTC. This sequence encodes CASRPSPAASETQYF.

The V gene is TRBV20-1, the J gene TRBJ2-7, with D possibly TRBD1 on 6 matching bases. Per the germline V gene, CDR1 is DFQATT and CDR2 is SNEGSKA (reference sequence). CDR3 size: 16 residues. Trimming stripped 6 bases from V and 3 bases from J, with 24 bases between. Here the CDR3 reads CSAPRGSRGFNYEQYF. DNA for the CDR3: TGCAGTGCCCCTAGGGGGTCCAGGGGATTCAACTACGAGCAGTACTTC.

This clonotype came up a few times. The CDR3 nucleotides read TGTGCCAGCTCACTTCGAACGGGAGGGCTGGAGACCCAGTACTTC. This codes for CASSLRTGGLETQYF. This chain links TRBV18 with TRBJ2-5; TRBD2 agrees at 8 bases. Germline CDR1 KGHSH, CDR2 LQKENI. J lost 5 bases, V lost 4 bases, and 9 bases had no gene match. This CDR3 has 15 residues.